The present T cell receptor (beta chain) was sequenced within a study of vaccination effects on CD4 cells after COVID-19 (dated by TCRdb to between 2021 and 2023). Regarding the complete study: Two doses of either the BNT162b2 or the mRNA-1273 mRNA SARS-CoV-2 vaccine were administered to participants. SARS-CoV-2 spike-specific CD4+ TCR repertoires from before and after mRNA vaccination were compared in COVID-19 convalescent patients and in infection-naive vaccine recipients. The full study included fewer than eleven COVID-19 convalescent patients and several SARS-CoV-2-naive healthy vaccine recipients. Cultures from other donors in the study were sequenced with the Oncomine TCR Beta short-read assay on an Illumina iSeq 100.

The library was produced with the immunoSEQ multiplex PCR assay. TCR beta CDR3 sequencing was performed on DNA from the cultured, isolated CD4+ T cells. For the original study's pipeline: Non-productive TCR sequences were discarded, and reads were trimmed to the CDR3 region, with only CDR3s of 7 or more amino acids retained. Antigen-specific clonotypes were identified with the MANAFEST web app by comparing expansion in peptide wells against reference cultures. To count as positive, a clone had to show expansion at FDR<0.05 compared with the reference and with all other wells, an odds ratio above 5, and a frequency above 0.1% in two replicate wells. A clonotype was defined as cross-reactive if the clonotype was significantly expanded both in SARS-CoV-2 spike wells and in at least one common cold coronavirus spike condition. Levenshtein distance calculated with the stringdist R package was used to assess CDR3 similarity, and unrooted trees were constructed with ape in R 3.6.1. TCRdb mirrors the immuneACCESS table, restricted to in-frame sequences. Some clones are absent from its copies; in checked studies, under half trace to an unresolved V gene, and the reason for the others is unknown. The D gene and trimming were derived from the DNA, and the V and J assignments and clone size from that table. In all, the sample holds 25,000 to 35,000 clones, and 75% to 85% of those were seen once. The top ten clonotypes cover approximately 29% of the sample.

Remarks on this clone: This clone's antigen is unknown. No per-base quality is available; no much larger clone lies one base away.

Overall study results and their limits: Marked clonal contraction was observed in both infection-induced and vaccine-induced clones at late post-vaccination timepoints, consistent with waning T cell responses. Among healthy vaccine recipients, nearly all vaccine-induced clones were SARS-CoV-2 mono-reactive, and just 1 of 255 was cross-reactive with common cold coronaviruses. Limitations of the study were the small number of convalescent patients and the absence of early post-infection timepoints.

In the ViraFEST assay, PBMC were stimulated with viral peptide pools, and antigen-specific CD4+ T cell clonotypes were then identified by expansion using TCR sequencing. After less than 13 days of culture, CD4+ T cells were isolated with the EasySep CD4+ T cell isolation kit. Healthy vaccine recipients had no prior SARS-CoV-2 infection, confirmed by negative nucleocapsid antibodies before and after vaccination. Each well held some 1.9 million PBMC cultured in IMDM containing approximately 5% human AB serum, 8 to 10 IU/ml IL-2 and gentamicin, along with approximately 10 ug/ml peptides. Half of the culture medium was replaced with fresh IL-2-containing medium on days 3 and 7. Unless otherwise noted, each peptide stimulation condition was cultured in triplicate wells. Using Ficoll-Paque Plus gradient centrifugation, PBMC were separated from whole blood and then either used fresh or cryopreserved at -140C. The overlapping peptide pools covered the spike proteins of SARS-CoV-2 as well as those of the common cold coronaviruses HCoV-NL63, HCoV-OC43 and HCoV-229E. The QIAamp micro DNA kit was used to extract genomic DNA from the cultured CD4+ T cells.

CDR1 and CDR2, looked up from the germline V gene (reference sequence), are SEHNR and FQNEAQ. Including the terminal cysteine and phenylalanine, the CDR3 comprises 15 residues. Of all the DNA, just the CDR3 is kept, 45 bases in frame from base 1. The germline ends are 17 bases apart after V is trimmed by 5 bases and J by 7 bases. The sequence links TRBV7-9 to TRBJ1-4, with the D gene uncertain. This material consisted of CD4+ T cells from PBMCs cultured with SARS-CoV-2 spike peptides, taken before COVID-19 vaccination. The sample's cell subset or site label, in plain terms: SARS-CoV-2 spike overlapping peptide pool stimulation. The receptor was derived from a human donor who received a COVID-19 vaccine. The CDR3 corresponds to CASSTDSLRGEKLFF. At the DNA level, the sequence is TGTGCCAGCAGCACAGACTCCCTGCGTGGTGAAAAACTGTTTTTT. With the rest looked up from the reference TRBV7-9 and TRBJ1-4 genes rather than sequenced, the full variable domain is DTGVSQNPRHKITKRGQNVTFRCDPISEHNRLYWYRQTLGQGPEFLTYFQNEAQLEKSRLLSDRFSAERPKGSFSTLEIQRTEQGDSAMYLCASSTDSLRGEKLFFGSGTQLSVL.